Presented here are 29 T cell receptor beta chains from one specimen sequenced in a study of shared clonotypes between healthy human individuals. Using immunoSEQ multiplex PCR, the repertoire was profiled, and TCRdb retains in-frame clones only, with some absent. This sample has roughly 2.5 million clones, with over 85% found just once. Sample: naive CD4+ T cells sorted from blood. Subset: CD45RA+ positively selected. All receptors come from a young man in good health.

V gene TRBV10-3 combines with J gene TRBJ2-2; unclear D gene. Trimming pared 3 bases from V and 5 bases from J, leaving 13 bases between. Germline CDR1 ENHRY, CDR2 SYGVKD. This CDR3 is built from 15 residues. The CDR3 here is CAISDVGYKTGELFF. As DNA, the CDR3 is TGTGCCATCAGTGATGTTGGTTATAAGACCGGGGAGCTGTTTTTT.

The chain is built from TRBV5-1 and TRBJ1-1; 9 nucleotides align to TRBD1. J lost 11 bases, V lost 2 bases, and 7 bases had no gene match. Germline values: CDR1 SGHRS, CDR2 YFSETQ. The CDR3 consists of 13 residues. The CDR3 DNA reads TGCGCCAGCAGCTTCGGGGACAGGGATGACGCTTTCTTT. It is translated as CASSFGDRDDAFF.

A remark on this clone: Other DNA sequences within the sample encode an identical CDR3. The genes are TRBV7-2 and TRBJ2-5; the match to TRBD2 covers 11 bases. Germline-derived CDR1 and CDR2 are SGHTA and FQGNSA. The CDR3 is made up of 14 amino acids. J was trimmed by 4 bases and V by 4 bases; bases with no gene match: 2. The CDR3, as DNA: TGTGCCAGCAGCTCAGGACTAGCGGGAGAGACCCAGTACTTC. Translated, it gives CASSSGLAGETQYF.

The chain joins TRBV11-3 to TRBJ2-5; 10 bases map to TRBD2. Germline V lookup: CDR1 SGHNT, CDR2 YENEEA. V was clipped by 8 bases and J by 5 bases; unmatched bases: 11. CDR3 size: 15 residues. For the CDR3, the DNA is TGTGCCAGCTCGCGGAGCGGGGGGGCCGGGGAGACCCAGTACTTC. Its translation is CASSRSGGAGETQYF.

The CDR3 here is CASSYFEATNEKLFF. CDR3 nucleotide sequence: TGTGCCAGCAGCTACTTCGAGGCTACTAATGAAAAACTGTTTTTT. This chain uses TRBV7-9 with TRBJ1-4; no definite D call. Germline CDR1 SEHNR, CDR2 FQNEAQ (reference sequence). The CDR3 consists of 15 residues. Trimming removed 4 bases at V and 2 bases at J, with 11 bases between.

V and J are TRBV7-8 and TRBJ2-7, with D possibly matching TRBD1 (5 bases). The CDR3 has 18 amino acids. Germline CDR1 SGHVS, CDR2 FQNEAQ. Trimming left V 1 base short and J 1 base short, with 20 bases between. The CDR3 loop is CASSLGYGRAGWSYEQYF. CDR3 nucleotide sequence: TGTGCCAGCAGCTTAGGATATGGCAGGGCAGGGTGGTCCTACGAGCAGTACTTC.

V usage is TRBV18 and J usage is TRBJ1-6; no firm D call. This CDR3 is 14 amino acids long. The germline V gene has CDR1 KGHSH and CDR2 LQKENI. With 3 bases removed from V and 8 bases from J, the gap between germline ends came to 11 bases. CDR3 region: CASSPRGSDSPLHF. As DNA, the CDR3 is TGTGCCAGCTCACCCAGAGGGTCGGATTCACCCCTCCACTTT. The whole variable domain, filled in from reference TRBV18 and TRBJ1-6, reads NAGVMQNPRHLVRRRGQEARLRCSPMKGHSHVYWYRQLPEEGLKFMVYLQKENIIDESGMPKERFSAEFPKEGPSILRIQQVVRGDSAAYFCASSPRGSDSPLHFGNGTRLTVT.

V gene TRBV9 combines with J gene TRBJ2-5, with D possibly being TRBD1 (6 bases). This CDR3 has 15 residues. The germline CDR1 and CDR2 sequences are SGDLS and YYNGEE. Trimming removed 4 bases from V and 1 base from J, with 14 bases in between. The DNA of the CDR3 is TGTGCCAGCAGCCCCCAGGACAGCCCCCAAGAGACCCAGTACTTC. Its translation: CASSPQDSPQETQYF.

This clone occurred once. V usage is TRBV30 and J usage is TRBJ2-5; a possible D gene is TRBD1 (6 bases). In germline, CDR1 is GTSNPN, CDR2 SVGIG (reference sequence). CDR3 length: 13 amino acids. V dropped 3 bases and J dropped 2 bases, with 10 bases sitting between them. The DNA for the CDR3 is TGTGCCTGGAGAAGCACAGGGCAAGAGACCCAGTACTTC. Its translation: CAWRSTGQETQYF.

V gene TRBV6-1 combines with J gene TRBJ1-2, with 9 bases matching TRBD1. V gave up 5 bases and J gave up 5 bases; unmatched junction bases: 3. Per the germline V gene, CDR1 is MNHNS and CDR2 is SASEGT. The CDR3 contains 13 residues. CDR3 DNA sequence: TGTGCCAGCAGTTCACAGGGGGCGTATGGCTACACCTTC. The encoded protein is CASSSQGAYGYTF.

This clone was recorded only once. J is TRBJ2-2 and V is TRBV11-2; 7 positions match TRBD1. The CDR3 contains 20 residues. The trim removed 0 bases at V and 4 bases at J, leaving 17 bases unmatched. The germline gives CDR1 SGHAT, CDR2 FQNNGV. The CDR3 is CASSLDQGTANPLATGELFF. DNA of the CDR3: TGTGCCAGCAGCTTAGATCAGGGGACAGCTAATCCTCTAGCCACCGGGGAGCTGTTTTTT.

The chain employs TRBV19 and TRBJ2-5, with TRBD1 matching over 8 bases. V lost 4 bases, J lost 3 bases, and 4 bases stayed unmatched. The CDR3 is 14 residues long. Germline V gene data show CDR1 as LNHDA and CDR2 as SQIVND (reference sequence). The CDR3 sequence: CASSKDRGEETQYF. The DNA of the CDR3 is TGTGCCAGTAGTAAAGACAGGGGAGAAGAGACCCAGTACTTC.

The rearrangement joins TRBV2 to TRBJ1-1; TRBD1 might be the D (5 bases). CDR3 length: 15 residues. CDR1 is SNHLY and CDR2 is FYNNEI in the germline V gene. With 0 bases removed from V and 5 bases from J, the gap between germline ends came to 13 bases. CDR3 protein: CASSEALQGETEAFF. CDR3 sequence (DNA): TGTGCCAGCAGTGAAGCGCTTCAGGGAGAGACTGAAGCTTTCTTT.

This clone has more than one count but fewer than ten. The CDR3 region has the DNA TGTGCCAGCAGTCCCTCATTGAACACTGAAGCTTTCTTT. The encoded protein is CASSPSLNTEAFF. The chain carries TRBV2 and TRBJ1-1; D remains unclear. The CDR3 runs to 13 residues. Germline CDR1 reads SNHLY; CDR2 reads FYNNEI. Trimming took off 5 bases at V and 0 bases at J, with 7 bases between the two ends.

This rearrangement joins TRBV5-6 to TRBJ1-4, with TRBD1 matching over 7 bases. V lost 4 bases and J lost 8; bases outside the gene matches: 8. This CDR3 region has 14 residues. Germline assignment: CDR1 SGHDT and CDR2 YYEEEE. The CDR3 DNA sequence: TGTGCCAGCAGCGTCGCCGGGACAGCCGAAAAACTGTTTTTT. Its translation is CASSVAGTAEKLFF.

As DNA, the CDR3 is TGTGCCAGTAAAGGGACCGAGGCGGGATACGAGCAGTACTTC. Amino acid sequence: CASKGTEAGYEQYF. The V and J genes are TRBV27 and TRBJ2-7; a possible D gene is TRBD2 (6 bases). With 9 bases removed from V and 4 bases from J, the gap between germline ends came to 19 bases. The CDR3 is 14 residues long. Germline loops: CDR1 MNHEY, CDR2 SMNVEV (reference sequence).

About this clone itself: This CDR3 is also generated by other DNA sequences in the sample. V usage is TRBV7-9 and J usage is TRBJ2-5; TRBD2 matches at 10 bases. V lost 1 base to trimming and J lost 5 bases; unmatched junction nucleotides: 4. Germline values: CDR1 SEHNR, CDR2 FQNEAQ (reference sequence). CDR3 length: 15 residues. The CDR3 region is CASSLGAGGLETQYF. The CDR3 DNA reads as TGTGCCAGCAGCTTAGGAGCGGGAGGGCTCGAGACCCAGTACTTC. Supplemented by reference TRBV7-9 and TRBJ2-5, the full variable domain reads DTGVSQNPRHKITKRGQNVTFRCDPISEHNRLYWYRQTLGQGPEFLTYFQNEAQLEKSRLLSDRFSAERPKGSFSTLEIQRTEQGDSAMYLCASSLGAGGLETQYFGPGTRLLVL.

The rearrangement uses TRBV6-1 and TRBJ2-2; D gene unclear. Trimming took off 3 bases at V and 8 bases at J, with 4 bases between the two ends. From germline, CDR1 is MNHNS and CDR2 SASEGT. This CDR3 has 11 residues. CDR3 in DNA: TGTGCCAGCAGTGAGCAGGGGGAGCTGTTTTTT. Its protein product is CASSEQGELFF.

The V and J genes are TRBV7-9 and TRBJ1-2, with D hard to call. CDR3 size: 12 residues. Per the germline V gene, CDR1 is SEHNR and CDR2 is FQNEAQ (reference sequence). With 3 bases removed from V and 6 bases from J, the gap between germline ends came to 8 bases. The CDR3 DNA reads TGTGCCAGCAGCTTTCTTCAGCATGGCTACACCTTC. This translates into CASSFLQHGYTF.

The chain has TRBV7-9 and TRBJ1-1; D is possibly TRBD1 (5 bases). Per germline, CDR1 SEHNR and CDR2 FQNEAQ (reference sequence). CDR3 length: 15 residues. Trimming stripped 5 bases from V and 4 bases from J, with 17 bases between. The CDR3 sequence: CASSTLGQALTEAFF. The CDR3 DNA is TGTGCCAGCAGCACCTTGGGGCAGGCTCTCACTGAAGCTTTCTTT.

The rearrangement links TRBV6-1 to TRBJ2-7; 7 bases align to TRBD2. The CDR3 spans 13 residues. Germline trimming cut 7 bases from V and 6 bases from J; bases unmatched to any gene: 9. Germline V gives CDR1 MNHNS, CDR2 SASEGT. The CDR3 is CASTREGWGEQYF. CDR3 coding DNA: TGTGCCAGCACGAGGGAGGGGTGGGGCGAGCAGTACTTC.

This chain links TRBV19 with TRBJ1-6; D is possibly TRBD1 (6 bases). The V end was cut by 6 bases, the J end by 4 bases, with 10 bases between. Germline CDR1 LNHDA, CDR2 SQIVND (reference sequence). This CDR3 contains 14 residues. The CDR3: CASSRDTYNSPLHF. Written as DNA, the CDR3 is TGTGCCAGTAGCCGGGACACATATAATTCACCCCTCCACTTT.

The chain has TRBV13 and TRBJ2-6; perhaps D is TRBD1 or TRBD2 (5 bases each). The CDR3 covers 16 residues. Between the trimmed V and J ends, which lost 1 base and 2 bases, there was a span of 9 bases. Germline CDR1 reads PRHDT; CDR2 reads FYEKMQ (reference sequence). The CDR3 sequence is CASSLVGGPGANVLTF. CDR3 in DNA: TGTGCCAGCAGCTTAGTTGGGGGACCTGGGGCCAACGTCCTGACTTTC.

This chain joins TRBV10-3 and TRBJ2-7; D is perhaps TRBD1 or TRBD2 (6 bases each). V lost 0 bases and J lost 7, with 22 bases in between. Germline V CDR1 and CDR2: ENHRY, SYGVKD. The CDR3 has 17 amino acids. CDR3 protein: CAISESSGGTYNLEQYF. For the CDR3, the DNA is TGTGCCATCAGTGAGTCGTCGGGCGGGACATACAACTTGGAGCAGTACTTC.

In DNA form, the CDR3 reads TGTGCCAGCAGTTTCGGGCCCGGGGAGACGAACACTGAAGCTTTCTTT. Its protein product is CASSFGPGETNTEAFF. V usage is TRBV6-5 and J usage is TRBJ1-1; D uncertain. V dropped 4 bases and J dropped 1 base, with 16 bases sitting between them. This CDR3 spans 16 amino acids. CDR1 is MNHEY, CDR2 SVGAGI, per germline.

The J gene is TRBJ2-7, the V gene TRBV7-2; TRBD2 matches 13 bases. Germline V lookup: CDR1 SGHTA, CDR2 FQGNSA. The CDR3 has 15 residues. The trim removed 5 bases at V and 6 bases at J, leaving 7 bases unmatched. CDR3 in DNA: TGTGCCAGCAGCCCCGGACTAGCGGGAGTGCGCGAGCAGTACTTC. Amino acid sequence: CASSPGLAGVREQYF.

The chain couples TRBV28 to TRBJ2-7, with a possible D match to TRBD1 (6 bases). CDR3 length equals 13 residues. The V end lost 7 bases, the J end lost 5 bases, and 15 bases lay between the germline ends. Germline CDR1 reads MDHEN; CDR2 reads SYDVKM. For the CDR3, the DNA is TGTGCCAGCATTCTGTCGACAGGTAACGAGCAGTACTTC. Translated: CASILSTGNEQYF.

As for this clone: The sample holds other DNA sequences that translate to the same CDR3. This sequence joins TRBV2 and TRBJ2-5; D perhaps matches TRBD1 (6 bases). The CDR3 length is 13 residues. Germline values: CDR1 SNHLY, CDR2 FYNNEI. The V end lost 7 bases, the J end lost 3 bases, and 12 bases lay between the germline ends. Here the CDR3 reads CASIRGGEETQYF. Written as DNA, the CDR3 is TGTGCCAGCATCCGAGGGGGTGAAGAGACCCAGTACTTC.

Worth noting for this clone: The sample holds other DNA sequences that translate to the same CDR3. The chain recombines TRBV19 with TRBJ1-3; maybe TRBD1 (5 bases). V lost 8 bases and J 4 bases, leaving 12 bases between the germline ends. Germline CDR1 reads LNHDA; CDR2 reads SQIVND (reference sequence). This CDR3 has 13 residues. The DNA for the CDR3 is TGTGCCAGTTCCGGGACGTTGGGAAACACCATATATTTT. It translates to CASSGTLGNTIYF.